One sample yielded the 19 T cell receptor beta chains listed below, sequenced in a study of blood T cell repertoires in COVID-19. Produced via immunoSEQ multiplex PCR; TCRdb's table is partial and in-frame only. Of 150,000 or so clones listed, 80% to 90% are singletons. The sequenced material came from peripheral blood. Receptor source: an older woman with COVID-19, enrolled during active disease.

This clone was seen a handful of times. The chain combines TRBV10-3 with TRBJ1-2; D unclear. Trimming pared 0 bases from V and 7 bases from J, leaving 15 bases between. The CDR3 consists of 15 residues. CDR1 and CDR2 (germline): ENHRY, SYGVKD. The CDR3 spells CAISESAHSDFGYTF. CDR3 sequence (DNA): TGTGCCATCAGTGAGTCGGCCCACAGTGATTTTGGCTACACCTTC.

J is TRBJ2-7 and V is TRBV19; 7 bases line up with TRBD2. The germline CDR1 and CDR2 sequences are LNHDA and SQIVND (reference sequence). This CDR3 has 16 amino acids. With V trimmed by 7 bases and J by 4 bases, 16 bases remained unmatched. In nucleotides, the CDR3 is TGTGCCAGTACCCCCAGCTGGGGAGGGACGGGTTACGAGCAGTACTTC. This codes for CASTPSWGGTGYEQYF.

The J gene is TRBJ2-1, the V gene TRBV5-1; D perhaps matches TRBD2 (6 bases). Germline V gives CDR1 SGHRS, CDR2 YFSETQ. The CDR3 extends over 14 amino acids. V gave up 4 bases and J gave up 1 base, with 9 bases separating them. CDR3 sequence reads: CASSPAGSYNEQFF. The CDR3 DNA reads TGCGCCAGCAGCCCCGCGGGGTCCTACAATGAGCAGTTCTTC.

This clone was detected only a few times. The chain is built from TRBV6-5 and TRBJ1-1; D ambiguous. Trimming shortened V by 2 bases and J by 5 bases, and 9 bases separated the two germline ends. Germline V CDR1 and CDR2: MNHEY, SVGAGI. This CDR3 comprises 13 residues. The CDR3: CASSYKGETEAFF. The CDR3 DNA sequence: TGTGCCAGCAGTTACAAGGGAGAGACTGAAGCTTTCTTT.

The chain uses TRBV20-1 and TRBJ1-5; 9 nucleotides match TRBD1. This CDR3 spans 18 amino acids. Trimming took 3 bases from V and 0 from J; bases not matched to a gene: 12. Germline loops: CDR1 DFQATT, CDR2 SNEGSKA (reference sequence). CDR3 bases: TGCAGTGCTAGTTCCGGGACAGGGAGTTTTATTAGCAATCAGCCCCAGCATTTT. It is translated as CSASSGTGSFISNQPQHF.

This chain connects TRBV5-1 to TRBJ2-5; maybe TRBD1 (6 bases). CDR3 length: 14 residues. CDR1 is SGHRS, CDR2 YFSETQ, per germline. Trimming removed 3 bases from V and 2 bases from J, with 11 bases in between. The CDR3, as DNA: TGCGCCAGCAGCTCTACAGGGAATCAAGAGACCCAGTACTTC. Its translation is CASSSTGNQETQYF.

CDR3 loop: CASSLEGLAGGRYEQYF. The CDR3, as DNA: TGTGCCAGCAGCTTGGAGGGACTAGCGGGGGGACGGTACGAGCAGTACTTC. The chain recombines TRBV5-4 with TRBJ2-7; 15 nucleotides match TRBD2. Per germline, CDR1 SGHNT and CDR2 YYREEE (reference sequence). V shed 0 bases and J 4 bases; nucleotides not matched to a gene: 5. The CDR3 spans 17 residues.

Written as DNA, the CDR3 is TGTGCCAGCAGAATCTGGGGCGCTGAAGCTTTCTTT. It encodes CASRIWGAEAFF. This chain uses TRBV6-5 with TRBJ1-1; weak D call: TRBD1 (5 bases). The CDR3 extends over 12 amino acids. Germline lookup yields CDR1 MNHEY and CDR2 SVGAGI. V was shortened by 6 bases and J by 6 bases, with 11 bases between the two germline ends.

This sequence joins TRBV27 and TRBJ2-1; D might be TRBD1 (5 bases). Germline values: CDR1 MNHEY, CDR2 SMNVEV (reference sequence). There are 16 residues in the CDR3. Deletions cut 5 bases from V and 6 bases from J, with 20 bases between. The CDR3 region is CASSTLVGALVNEQFF. CDR3 DNA sequence: TGTGCCAGCAGTACCTTAGTTGGGGCTCTGGTCAATGAGCAGTTCTTC.

The V gene is TRBV5-1, the J gene TRBJ1-1, with D possibly TRBD1 on 6 matching bases. This CDR3 contains 14 residues. Trimming shortened V by 2 bases and J by 3 bases, and 11 bases separated the two germline ends. Germline V lookup: CDR1 SGHRS, CDR2 YFSETQ. The CDR3 region has the DNA TGCGCCAGCAGCTTCGGGAGGGGGTACACTGAAGCTTTCTTT. This encodes CASSFGRGYTEAFF.

V and J are TRBV9 and TRBJ2-5, with 9 bases aligning to TRBD2. The CDR3 covers 16 residues. Germline V gives CDR1 SGDLS, CDR2 YYNGEE. V trimming: 0 bases; J trimming: 1 base; junction bases outside the gene matches: 4. The CDR3 is CASSVGLAEIQETQYF. The CDR3 DNA follows: TGTGCCAGCAGCGTAGGACTAGCGGAGATCCAAGAGACCCAGTACTTC.

The chain has TRBV6-2 or TRBV6-3 and TRBJ1-1; D not certain. V was trimmed by 4 bases and J by 4 bases, leaving 10 bases between them. CDR1 is MNHEY, CDR2 SVGEGT, per germline. This CDR3 spans 13 amino acids. The CDR3 DNA sequence: TGTGCCAGCAGTTCTGAGCTCTTCACTGAAGCTTTCTTT. Translated, it gives CASSSELFTEAFF.

The V call is TRBV5-1, the J call TRBJ2-3; D is perhaps TRBD2 (5 bases). The CDR3 totals 14 residues. Trimming stripped 5 bases from V and 2 bases from J, with 12 bases between. Germline CDR1 SGHRS, CDR2 YFSETQ. The CDR3 coding sequence is TGCGCCAGCAGAACGACTATACACACAGATACGCAGTATTTT. It translates to CASRTTIHTDTQYF.

The V and J genes are TRBV4-1 and TRBJ2-5, with TRBD1 matching over 8 bases. Germline V CDR1 and CDR2: MGHRA, YSYEKL. V lost 5 bases to trimming and J lost 13 bases; unmatched junction nucleotides: 15. The CDR3 consists of 14 residues. The CDR3 nucleotides are TGCGCCAGCAGCTATCGGACAGGGCAAGAGAGGGTGTACTTC. Its protein is CASSYRTGQERVYF.

This chain uses TRBV7-3 with TRBJ2-1, with 10 bases identical to TRBD1. J lost 3 bases, V lost 3 bases, and 2 bases had no gene match. The germline V gene has CDR1 SGHTA and CDR2 FQGTGA. The CDR3 sequence is 15 residues long. The CDR3 sequence is CASSFRDRGYNEQFF. CDR3 bases: TGTGCCAGCAGCTTCCGGGACAGGGGCTACAATGAGCAGTTCTTC.

The chain employs TRBV2 and TRBJ2-5, with 8 bases matching TRBD2. V gave up 0 bases and J gave up 3 bases; unmatched junction bases: 6. Germline assignment: CDR1 SNHLY and CDR2 FYNNEI. CDR3 length equals 16 residues. The CDR3 sequence: CASSEAAVTSEETQYF. CDR3 DNA sequence: TGTGCCAGCAGTGAAGCAGCGGTGACTAGCGAAGAGACCCAGTACTTC.

The CDR3 loop reads CASSLVSSGNYGYTF. The CDR3 DNA is TGTGCCAGCAGCTTAGTCTCTTCAGGGAACTATGGCTACACCTTC. The rearrangement links TRBV7-8 to TRBJ1-2; maybe TRBD1 (5 bases). Trimming removed 1 base at V and 2 bases at J, with 11 bases between. The CDR3 length is 15 residues. CDR1 is SGHVS and CDR2 is FQNEAQ in the germline V gene.

This sequence joins TRBV7-8 and TRBJ2-6, with 9 bases fitting TRBD1. Germline V gives CDR1 SGHVS, CDR2 FQNEAQ. Trimming at V came to 1 base and at J to 0 bases, leaving 10 bases not matched to a gene. The CDR3 is made up of 20 amino acids. CDR3 bases: TGTGCCAGCAGCTTAGGGGGTTCCGGGACAGGGCCCTCTGGGGCCAACGTCCTGACTTTC. Translated: CASSLGGSGTGPSGANVLTF.

This chain links TRBV11-2 with TRBJ2-1; D remains unclear. V gave up 1 base and J gave up 3 bases, with 10 bases separating them. The germline gives CDR1 SGHAT, CDR2 FQNNGV. The CDR3 length is 15 residues. CDR3 residues: CASSLGLDDYNEQFF. In DNA form, the CDR3 reads TGTGCCAGCAGCTTAGGGCTAGATGACTACAATGAGCAGTTCTTC. The variable domain in full, with the rest retrieved from reference TRBV11-2 and TRBJ2-1, is EAGVAQSPRYKIIEKRQSVAFWCNPISGHATLYWYQQILGQGPKLLIQFQNNGVVDDSQLPKDRFSAERLKGVDSTLKIQPAKLEDSAVYLCASSLGLDDYNEQFFGPGTRLTVL.